These 5 T cell receptor beta chains came from one sample sequenced in a study of blood T cell repertoires in COVID-19. Here immunoSEQ multiplex PCR was the method, and the copy in TCRdb shows in-frame clones only, minus some. The repertoire holds around 220,000 clones, 85% to 90% seen once, with roughly 2.2% in the top ten. The sequenced sample was peripheral blood. These TCRs come from a woman in her 50s with acute or convalescent COVID-19.

The genes are TRBV5-1 and TRBJ2-7, with TRBD1 matching over 7 bases. CDR3 length: 12 amino acids. CDR1 and CDR2 from the germline V gene are SGHRS and YFSETQ. V was clipped by 7 bases and J by 3 bases; unmatched bases: 4. CDR3: CASRTGDYEQYF. The CDR3 region has the DNA TGCGCCAGCCGAACAGGGGACTACGAGCAGTACTTC.

This clone was seen just once. The V and J genes are TRBV30 and TRBJ2-1; D ambiguous. Trimming removed 8 bases at V and 0 bases at J, with 11 bases between. Germline V CDR1 and CDR2: GTSNPN, SVGIG (reference sequence). This CDR3 has 13 residues. CDR3 nucleotide sequence: TGTGCCAGGGCAGAAAGCTCCTACAATGAGCAGTTCTTC. Translating gives CARAESSYNEQFF.

This CDR3 reads CATSASEGWGDNEQFF. The CDR3 DNA sequence: TGTGCCACCAGTGCCTCGGAGGGCTGGGGGGACAATGAGCAGTTCTTC. The genes are TRBV24-1 and TRBJ2-1, with a possible D match to TRBD2 (6 bases). The CDR3 is 16 residues long. From germline, CDR1 is KGHDR and CDR2 SFDVKD. Trimming removed 5 bases at V and 5 bases at J, with 18 bases between.

CDR3 region: CAWSSPGYTEAFF. DNA for the CDR3: TGTGCCTGGAGTTCCCCGGGGTACACTGAAGCTTTCTTT. The chain links TRBV30 to TRBJ1-1; D gene uncertain. This CDR3 region has 13 residues. V lost 2 bases to trimming and J lost 3 bases, with 10 bases between them. Germline V gene sequence: CDR1 GTSNPN, CDR2 SVGIG (reference sequence). The whole variable domain, filled in from reference TRBV30 and TRBJ1-1, reads SQTIHQWPATLVQPVGSPLSLECTVEGTSNPNLYWYRQAAGRGLQLLFYSVGIGQISSEVPQNLSASRPQDRQFILSSKKLLLSDSGFYLCAWSSPGYTEAFFGQGTRLTVV.

This clone was seen a few times. This chain links TRBV5-4 with TRBJ2-5; 9 positions agree with TRBD2. CDR1 and CDR2 from the germline V gene are SGHNT and YYREEE (reference sequence). V trimming: 6 bases; J trimming: 5 bases; junction bases outside the gene matches: 8. CDR3 length: 14 residues. CDR3 loop: CASKETSGHETQYF. The CDR3 coding sequence is TGTGCCAGCAAGGAGACTAGCGGTCACGAGACCCAGTACTTC.